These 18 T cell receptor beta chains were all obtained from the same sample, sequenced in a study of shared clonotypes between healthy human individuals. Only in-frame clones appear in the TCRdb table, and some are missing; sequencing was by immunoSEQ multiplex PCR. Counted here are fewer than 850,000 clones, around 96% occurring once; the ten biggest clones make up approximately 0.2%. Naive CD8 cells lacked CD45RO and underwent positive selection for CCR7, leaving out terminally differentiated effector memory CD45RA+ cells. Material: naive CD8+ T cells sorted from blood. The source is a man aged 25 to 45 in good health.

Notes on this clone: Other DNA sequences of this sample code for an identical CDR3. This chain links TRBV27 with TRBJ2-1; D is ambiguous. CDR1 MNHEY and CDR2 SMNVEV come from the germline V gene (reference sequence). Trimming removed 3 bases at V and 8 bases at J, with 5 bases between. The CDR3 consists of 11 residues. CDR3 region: CASSFRDEQFF. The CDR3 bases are TGTGCCAGCAGTTTTCGTGATGAGCAGTTCTTC.

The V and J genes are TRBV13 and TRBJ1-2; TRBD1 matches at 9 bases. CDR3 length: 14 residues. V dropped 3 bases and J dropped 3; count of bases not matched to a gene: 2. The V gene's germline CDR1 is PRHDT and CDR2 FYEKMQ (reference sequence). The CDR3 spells CASSLGQGYYGYTF. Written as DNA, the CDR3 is TGTGCCAGCAGCTTGGGACAGGGATACTATGGCTACACCTTC.

CDR3 amino acids: CSVVGGLGKTTDTQYF. CDR3 DNA: TGCAGCGTTGTAGGTGGACTTGGGAAAACAACAGATACGCAGTATTTT. This chain connects TRBV29-1 to TRBJ2-3, with a possible D match to TRBD2 (5 bases). The CDR3 contains 16 residues. Germline V gene lookup returns CDR1 SQVTM and CDR2 ANQGSEA. Deletions cut 4 bases from V and 3 bases from J, with 20 bases between.

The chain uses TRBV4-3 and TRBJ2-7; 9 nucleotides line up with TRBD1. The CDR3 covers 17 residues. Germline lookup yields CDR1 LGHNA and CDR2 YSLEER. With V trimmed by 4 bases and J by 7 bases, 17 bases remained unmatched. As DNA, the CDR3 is TGCGCCAGCAGCCCGAAATCAACCGGGACAGGGAGGAGGGAGCAGTACTTC. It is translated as CASSPKSTGTGRREQYF.

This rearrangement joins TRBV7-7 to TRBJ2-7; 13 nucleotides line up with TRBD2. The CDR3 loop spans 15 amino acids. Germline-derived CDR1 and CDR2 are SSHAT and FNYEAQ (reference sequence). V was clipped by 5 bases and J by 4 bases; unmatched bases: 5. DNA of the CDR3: TGTGCCAGCAGCAAGGGACTAGCGGGACCATACGAGCAGTACTTC. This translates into CASSKGLAGPYEQYF.

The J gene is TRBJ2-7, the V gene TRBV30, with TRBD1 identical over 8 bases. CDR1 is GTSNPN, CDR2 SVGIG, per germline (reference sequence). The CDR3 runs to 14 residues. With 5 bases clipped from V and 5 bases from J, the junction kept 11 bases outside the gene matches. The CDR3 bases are TGTGCCTGGGCAGGACAGGGCCCCTTCAACGAGCAGTACTTC. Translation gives CAWAGQGPFNEQYF.

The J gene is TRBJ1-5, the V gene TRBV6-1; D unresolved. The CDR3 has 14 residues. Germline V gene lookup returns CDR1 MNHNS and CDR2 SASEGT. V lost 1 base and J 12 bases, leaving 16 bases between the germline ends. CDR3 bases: TGTGCCAGCAGTGAAGTCGATTTGGAAAGCAACCAGCATTTT. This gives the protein CASSEVDLESNQHF.

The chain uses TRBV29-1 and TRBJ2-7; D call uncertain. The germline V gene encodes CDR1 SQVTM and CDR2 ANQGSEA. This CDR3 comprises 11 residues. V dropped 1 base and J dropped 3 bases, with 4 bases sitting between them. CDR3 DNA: TGCAGCGTTGAAGGCAACTACGAGCAGTACTTC. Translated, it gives CSVEGNYEQYF.

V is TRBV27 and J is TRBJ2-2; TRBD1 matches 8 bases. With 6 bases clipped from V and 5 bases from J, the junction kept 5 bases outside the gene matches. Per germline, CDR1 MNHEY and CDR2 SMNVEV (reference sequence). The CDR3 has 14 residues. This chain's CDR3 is CASRLTGVTGELFF. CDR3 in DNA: TGTGCCAGCAGACTGACAGGGGTGACCGGGGAGCTGTTTTTT.

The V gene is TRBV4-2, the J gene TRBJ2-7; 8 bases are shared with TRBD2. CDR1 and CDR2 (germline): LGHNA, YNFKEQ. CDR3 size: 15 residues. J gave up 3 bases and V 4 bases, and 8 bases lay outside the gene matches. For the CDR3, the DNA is TGTGCCAGCAGCCCGAGGGCGACTAGCGTCTACGAGCAGTACTTC. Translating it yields CASSPRATSVYEQYF.

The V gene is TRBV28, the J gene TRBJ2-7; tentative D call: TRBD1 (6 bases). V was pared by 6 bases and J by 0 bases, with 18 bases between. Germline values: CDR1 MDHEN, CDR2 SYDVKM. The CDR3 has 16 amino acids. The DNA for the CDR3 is TGTGCCAGCAGCGCCCCTTGGACAGCCCCCTCCTACGAGCAGTACTTC. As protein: CASSAPWTAPSYEQYF.

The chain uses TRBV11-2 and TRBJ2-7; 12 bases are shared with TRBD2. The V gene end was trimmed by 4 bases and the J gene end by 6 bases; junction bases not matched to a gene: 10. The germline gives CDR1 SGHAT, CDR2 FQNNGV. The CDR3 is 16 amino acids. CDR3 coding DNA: TGTGCCAGCAGCTCCCTAGCGGGAGGGCCTCCTTCCGAGCAGTACTTC. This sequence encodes CASSSLAGGPPSEQYF.

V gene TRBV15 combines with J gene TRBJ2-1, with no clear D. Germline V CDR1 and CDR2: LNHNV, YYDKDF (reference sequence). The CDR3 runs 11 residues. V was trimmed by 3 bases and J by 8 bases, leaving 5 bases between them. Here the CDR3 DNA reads TGTGCCACCAGCAGTGTTGATGAGCAGTTCTTC. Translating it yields CATSSVDEQFF.

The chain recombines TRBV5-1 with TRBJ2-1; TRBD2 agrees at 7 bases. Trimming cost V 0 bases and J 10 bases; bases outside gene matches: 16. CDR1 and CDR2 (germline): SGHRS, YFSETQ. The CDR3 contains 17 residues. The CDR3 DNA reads TGCGCCAGCAGCTTGGTTTTTGGCGGGAGAGAAGGAGGGGAGCAGTTCTTC. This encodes CASSLVFGGREGGEQFF.

The CDR3 reads CASTLAGTGDGTDTQYF. The DNA of the CDR3 is TGTGCCAGCACCCTGGCCGGGACAGGGGACGGCACAGATACGCAGTATTTT. The rearrangement links TRBV28 to TRBJ2-3; TRBD1 agrees at 10 bases. Trimming cost V 7 bases and J 1 base; bases outside gene matches: 11. The CDR3 length is 17 residues. CDR1 is MDHEN and CDR2 is SYDVKM in the germline V gene.

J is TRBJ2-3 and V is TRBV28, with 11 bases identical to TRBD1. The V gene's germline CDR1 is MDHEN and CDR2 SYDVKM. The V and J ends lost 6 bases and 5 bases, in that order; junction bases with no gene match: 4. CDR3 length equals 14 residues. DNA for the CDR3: TGTGCCAGCAGGGACAGGGGGCCCGGAGATACGCAGTATTTT. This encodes CASRDRGPGDTQYF. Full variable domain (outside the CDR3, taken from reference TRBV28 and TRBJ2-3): DVKVTQSSRYLVKRTGEKVFLECVQDMDHENMFWYRQDPGLGLRLIYFSYDVKMKEKGDIPEGYSVSREKKERFSLILESASTNQTSMYLCASRDRGPGDTQYFGPGTRLTVL.

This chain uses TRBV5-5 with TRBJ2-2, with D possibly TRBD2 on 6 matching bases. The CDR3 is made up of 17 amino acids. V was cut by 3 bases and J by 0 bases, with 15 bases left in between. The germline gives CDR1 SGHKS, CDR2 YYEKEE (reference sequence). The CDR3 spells CASSYPVAEPNTGELFF. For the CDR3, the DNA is TGTGCCAGCAGCTATCCCGTAGCGGAGCCGAACACCGGGGAGCTGTTTTTT.

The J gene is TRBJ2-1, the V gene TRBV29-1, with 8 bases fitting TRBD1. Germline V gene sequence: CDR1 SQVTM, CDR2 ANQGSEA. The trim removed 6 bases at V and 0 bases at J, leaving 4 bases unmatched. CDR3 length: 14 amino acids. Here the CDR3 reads CSVAGQASYNEQFF. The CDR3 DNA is TGCAGCGTCGCGGGACAGGCCTCCTACAATGAGCAGTTCTTC.